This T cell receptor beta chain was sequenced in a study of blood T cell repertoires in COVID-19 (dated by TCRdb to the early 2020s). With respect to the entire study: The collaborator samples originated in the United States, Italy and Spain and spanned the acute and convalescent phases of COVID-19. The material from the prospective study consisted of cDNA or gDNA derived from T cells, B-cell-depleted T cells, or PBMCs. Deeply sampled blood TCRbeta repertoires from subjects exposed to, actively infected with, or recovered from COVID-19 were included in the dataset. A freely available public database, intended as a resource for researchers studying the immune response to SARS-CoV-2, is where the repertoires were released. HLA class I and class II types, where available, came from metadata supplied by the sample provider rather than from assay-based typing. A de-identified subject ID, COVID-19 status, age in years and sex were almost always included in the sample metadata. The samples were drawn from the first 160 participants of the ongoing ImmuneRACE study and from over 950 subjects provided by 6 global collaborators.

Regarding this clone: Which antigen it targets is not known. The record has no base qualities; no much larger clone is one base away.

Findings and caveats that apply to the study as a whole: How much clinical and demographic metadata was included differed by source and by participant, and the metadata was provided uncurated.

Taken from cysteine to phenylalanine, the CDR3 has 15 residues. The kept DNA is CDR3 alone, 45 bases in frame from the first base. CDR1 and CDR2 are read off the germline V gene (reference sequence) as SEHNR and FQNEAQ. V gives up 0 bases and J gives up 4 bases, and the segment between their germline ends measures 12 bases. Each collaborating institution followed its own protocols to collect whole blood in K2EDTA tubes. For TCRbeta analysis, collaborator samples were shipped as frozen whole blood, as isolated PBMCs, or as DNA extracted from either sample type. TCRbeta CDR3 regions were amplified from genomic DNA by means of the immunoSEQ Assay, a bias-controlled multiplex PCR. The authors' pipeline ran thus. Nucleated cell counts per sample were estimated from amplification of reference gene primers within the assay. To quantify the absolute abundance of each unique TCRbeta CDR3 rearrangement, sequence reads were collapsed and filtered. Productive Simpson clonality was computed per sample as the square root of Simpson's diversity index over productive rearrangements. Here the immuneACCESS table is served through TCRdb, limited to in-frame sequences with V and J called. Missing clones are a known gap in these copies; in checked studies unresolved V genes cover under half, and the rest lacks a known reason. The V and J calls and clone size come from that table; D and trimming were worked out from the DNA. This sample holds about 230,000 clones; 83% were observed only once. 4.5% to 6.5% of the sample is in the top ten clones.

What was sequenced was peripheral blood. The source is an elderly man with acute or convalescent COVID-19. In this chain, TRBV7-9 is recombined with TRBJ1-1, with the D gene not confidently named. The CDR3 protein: CASSLAGPLSTEAFF. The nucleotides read TGTGCCAGCAGCTTAGCTGGGCCTCTAAGCACTGAAGCTTTCTTT.